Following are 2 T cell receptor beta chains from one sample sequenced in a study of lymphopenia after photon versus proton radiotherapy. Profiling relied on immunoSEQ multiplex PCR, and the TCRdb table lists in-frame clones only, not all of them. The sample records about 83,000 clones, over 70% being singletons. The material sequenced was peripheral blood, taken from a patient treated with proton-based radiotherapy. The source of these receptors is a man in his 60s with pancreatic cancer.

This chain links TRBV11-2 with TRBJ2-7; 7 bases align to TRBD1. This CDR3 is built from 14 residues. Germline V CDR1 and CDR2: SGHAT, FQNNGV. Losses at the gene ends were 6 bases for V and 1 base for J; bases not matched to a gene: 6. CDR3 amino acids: CASRPPGQSYEQYF. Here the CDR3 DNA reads TGTGCCAGCAGGCCACCGGGACAGTCCTACGAGCAGTACTTC.

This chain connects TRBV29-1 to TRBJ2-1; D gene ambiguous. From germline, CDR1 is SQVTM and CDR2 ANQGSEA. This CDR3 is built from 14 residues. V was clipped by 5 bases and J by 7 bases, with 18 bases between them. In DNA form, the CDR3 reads TGCAGCGTTCAGGCCCTGAGTAGGACGAATGAGCAGTTCTTC. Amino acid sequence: CSVQALSRTNEQFF.